Below are 11 T cell receptor beta chains sequenced from a single sample in a study of identical twins. TCRdb re-called the 5' RACE reads through MiXCR, storing one row per CDR3 protein. The table lists approximately 410,000 distinct CDR3 sequences, 18% of them singletons. The source material was naive T cells sorted from blood. These receptors originate from a man aged 45-65 years in good health.

This clonotype was seen a handful of times. V is TRBV6-1 and J is TRBJ1-1, with 12 bases fitting TRBD1. CDR3 length equals 15 residues. In germline, CDR1 is MNHNS, CDR2 SASEGT. V shed 6 bases and J 5 bases; nucleotides not matched to a gene: 7. This CDR3 is CASRTGTGGSTEAFF. The DNA for the CDR3 is TGTGCCAGCAGAACCGGGACAGGGGGCAGTACTGAAGCTTTCTTT.

There are many counts of this clonotype. V and J are TRBV18 and TRBJ2-1, with D perhaps matching TRBD2 (7 bases). CDR1 KGHSH and CDR2 LQKENI come from the germline V gene. Trimming removed 0 bases at V and 10 bases at J, with 22 bases between. CDR3 length equals 17 residues. The CDR3 region is CASSPPAGVPGGREQFF. CDR3 nucleotide sequence: TGTGCCAGCTCACCACCGGCAGGGGTTCCGGGGGGCCGGGAGCAGTTCTTC.

The genes are TRBV5-5 and TRBJ2-7; D possibly corresponds to TRBD1 (5 bases). The CDR3 loop spans 13 amino acids. Germline V gives CDR1 SGHKS, CDR2 YYEKEE (reference sequence). Deletions cut 1 base from V and 5 bases from J, with 10 bases between. The CDR3 here is CASSLFIRDEQYF. CDR3 coding DNA: TGTGCCAGCAGCTTGTTTATCAGGGACGAGCAGTACTTC.

In this sample, this clonotype turned up many times. The rearrangement links TRBV10-3 to TRBJ2-7; no reliable D call. The CDR3 sequence is 12 residues long. In germline, CDR1 is ENHRY, CDR2 SYGVKD. With 7 bases removed from V and 0 bases from J, the gap between germline ends came to 7 bases. The CDR3 reads CAIMGSSYEQYF. The CDR3 DNA reads TGTGCCATCATGGGCAGCTCCTACGAGCAGTACTTC.

The chain is built from TRBV2 and TRBJ2-7, with 10 bases aligning to TRBD2. Germline lookup yields CDR1 SNHLY and CDR2 FYNNEI. V shed 1 base, J shed 2 bases, and the junction held 17 bases outside the gene matches. This CDR3 has 20 residues. The DNA for the CDR3 is TGTGCCAGCAGTGAAGTGTACGGTTTGCCCATAGCGGGAGGTCCCTACGAGCAGTACTTC. Encoded protein: CASSEVYGLPIAGGPYEQYF.

The DNA of the CDR3 is TGTGCTCGCCGCCAGGGATCCCTGGGCAATCAGCCCCAGCATTTT. Amino acids: CARRQGSLGNQPQHF. The chain has TRBV21-1 and TRBJ1-5; the table names TRBD1, a call not compared with the DNA. TRBV21-1 is annotated as a pseudogene. CDR3 size: 15 residues.

This chain joins TRBV6-1 and TRBJ1-2; TRBD1 agrees at 7 bases. CDR3 length: 15 residues. CDR1 MNHNS and CDR2 SASEGT come from the germline V gene. The junction had 11 bases not matched to a gene; V was cut back by 6 bases and J by 4 bases. CDR3 DNA sequence: TGTGCCAGCAGCCAGAGGCCCAGGGGGTCCTATGGCTACACCTTC. Its protein is CASSQRPRGSYGYTF.

Ten or more counts support this clonotype. The chain has TRBV7-9 and TRBJ2-3, with TRBD1 identical over 9 bases. The germline V gene encodes CDR1 SEHNR and CDR2 FQNEAQ (reference sequence). The CDR3 is 16 residues long. The trim removed 5 bases at V and 3 bases at J, leaving 9 bases unmatched. DNA for the CDR3: TGTGCCAGCAGCGGGACAGGGAATCGATTAACAGATACGCAGTATTTT. Protein: CASSGTGNRLTDTQYF.

This clonotype was seen many times. The chain uses TRBV12-3 or TRBV12-4 and TRBJ2-5; TRBD1 or TRBD2 may be the D gene (6 bases each). This CDR3 region has 15 residues. Trimming removed 3 bases at V and 5 bases at J, with 16 bases between. CDR3 DNA sequence: TGTGCCAGCAGTTTTGGGGGGCTACAGACGGAGACCCAGTACTTC. Protein: CASSFGGLQTETQYF.

The J gene is TRBJ2-1, the V gene TRBV30; the match to TRBD1 covers 8 bases. The CDR3 covers 16 residues. Germline V CDR1 and CDR2: GTSNPN, SVGIG (reference sequence). With 4 bases clipped from V and 4 bases from J, the junction kept 12 bases outside the gene matches. The CDR3 region is CAWKMGGTGGYNEQFF. The CDR3 DNA reads TGTGCCTGGAAGATGGGTGGGACAGGTGGTTACAATGAGCAGTTCTTC.

This chain's CDR3 is CASSSSFSMGGASTEAFF. In DNA form, the CDR3 reads TGTGCCAGCAGCAGTTCCTTCAGTATGGGTGGCGCGAGCACTGAAGCTTTCTTT. J is TRBJ1-1 and V is TRBV11-2, with D uncertain. This CDR3 is 18 amino acids long. Trimming removed 5 bases at V and 4 bases at J, with 26 bases between. CDR1 and CDR2 from the germline V gene are SGHAT and FQNNGV.